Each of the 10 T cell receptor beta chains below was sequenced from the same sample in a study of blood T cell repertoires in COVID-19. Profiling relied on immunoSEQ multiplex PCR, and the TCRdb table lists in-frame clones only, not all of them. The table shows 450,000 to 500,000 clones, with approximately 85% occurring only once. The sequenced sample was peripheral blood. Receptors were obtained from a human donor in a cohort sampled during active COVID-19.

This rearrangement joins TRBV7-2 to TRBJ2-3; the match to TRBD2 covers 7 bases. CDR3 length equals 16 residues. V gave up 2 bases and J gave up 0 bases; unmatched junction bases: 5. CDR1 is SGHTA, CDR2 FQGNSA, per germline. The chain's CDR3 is CASSLSSGGSTDTQYF. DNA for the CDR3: TGTGCCAGCAGCTTATCGTCGGGGGGAAGCACAGATACGCAGTATTTT.

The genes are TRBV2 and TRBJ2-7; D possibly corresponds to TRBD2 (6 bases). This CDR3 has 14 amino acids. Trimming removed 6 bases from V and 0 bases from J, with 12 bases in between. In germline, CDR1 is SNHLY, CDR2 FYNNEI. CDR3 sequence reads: CASSGTGVSYEQYF. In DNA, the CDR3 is TGTGCCAGCAGCGGGACGGGGGTCTCCTACGAGCAGTACTTC.

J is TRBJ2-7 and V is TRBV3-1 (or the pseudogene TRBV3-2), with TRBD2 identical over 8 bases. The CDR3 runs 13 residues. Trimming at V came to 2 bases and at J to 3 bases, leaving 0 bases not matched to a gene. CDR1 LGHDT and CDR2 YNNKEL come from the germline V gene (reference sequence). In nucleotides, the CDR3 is TGTGCCAGCAGCCAAAGCGGGAGCTACGAGCAGTACTTC. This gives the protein CASSQSGSYEQYF.

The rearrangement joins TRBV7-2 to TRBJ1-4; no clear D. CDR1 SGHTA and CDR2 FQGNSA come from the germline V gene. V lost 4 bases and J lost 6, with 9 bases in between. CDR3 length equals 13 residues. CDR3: CASSYGADEKLFF. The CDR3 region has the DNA TGTGCCAGCAGCTACGGAGCGGATGAAAAACTGTTTTTT.

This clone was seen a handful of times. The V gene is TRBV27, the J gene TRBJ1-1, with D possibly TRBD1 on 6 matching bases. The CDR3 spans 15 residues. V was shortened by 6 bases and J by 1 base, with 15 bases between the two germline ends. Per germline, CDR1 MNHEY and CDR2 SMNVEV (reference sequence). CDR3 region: CASSPLGAGNTEAFF. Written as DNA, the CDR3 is TGTGCCAGCAGCCCCCTGGGGGCGGGGAACACTGAAGCTTTCTTT.

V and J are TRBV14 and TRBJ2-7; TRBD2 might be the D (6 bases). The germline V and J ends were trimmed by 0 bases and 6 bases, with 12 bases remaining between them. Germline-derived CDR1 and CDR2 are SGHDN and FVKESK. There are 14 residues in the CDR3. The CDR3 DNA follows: TGTGCCAGCAGCCAAGAACCTAGCGTAGCCGAGCAGTACTTC. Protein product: CASSQEPSVAEQYF. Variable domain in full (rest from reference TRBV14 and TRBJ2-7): EAGVTQFPSHSVIEKGQTVTLRCDPISGHDNLYWYRRVMGKEIKFLLHFVKESKQDESGMPNNRFLAERTGGTYSTLKVQPAELEDSGVYFCASSQEPSVAEQYFGPGTRLTVT.

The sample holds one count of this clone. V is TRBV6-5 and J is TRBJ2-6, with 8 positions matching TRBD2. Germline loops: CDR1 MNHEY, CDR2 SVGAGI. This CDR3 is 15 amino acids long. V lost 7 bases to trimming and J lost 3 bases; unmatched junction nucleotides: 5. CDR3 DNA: TGTGCCAGCATTAAAAGCGGGAGTGGGGCCAACGTCCTGACTTTC. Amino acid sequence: CASIKSGSGANVLTF.

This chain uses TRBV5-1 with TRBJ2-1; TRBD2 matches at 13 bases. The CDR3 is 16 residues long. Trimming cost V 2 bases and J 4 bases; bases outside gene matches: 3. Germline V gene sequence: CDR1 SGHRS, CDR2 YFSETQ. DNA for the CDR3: TGCGCCAGCAGCTTAACTAGCGGGAGGGGTTACAATGAGCAGTTCTTC. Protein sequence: CASSLTSGRGYNEQFF.

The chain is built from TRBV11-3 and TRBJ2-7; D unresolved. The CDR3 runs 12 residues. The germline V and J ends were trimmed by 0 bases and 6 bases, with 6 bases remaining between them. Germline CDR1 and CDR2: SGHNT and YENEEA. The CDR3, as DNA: TGTGCCAGCAGCTTAGATCTCGGCGAGCAGTACTTC. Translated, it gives CASSLDLGEQYF. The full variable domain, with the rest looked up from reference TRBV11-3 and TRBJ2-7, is EAGVVQSPRYKIIEKKQPVAFWCNPISGHNTLYWYLQNLGQGPELLIRYENEEAVDDSQLPKDRFSAERLKGVDSTLKIQPAELGDSAVYLCASSLDLGEQYFGPGTRLTVT.

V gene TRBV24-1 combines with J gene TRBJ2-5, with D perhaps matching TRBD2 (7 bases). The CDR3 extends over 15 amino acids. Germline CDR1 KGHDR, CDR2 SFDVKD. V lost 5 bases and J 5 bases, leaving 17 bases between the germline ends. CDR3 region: CATSGGGRGRETQYF. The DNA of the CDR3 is TGTGCCACCAGTGGCGGGGGCAGGGGAAGGGAGACCCAGTACTTC.